This T cell receptor (beta chain) emerged from a study of vaccination effects on CD4 cells after COVID-19. As for the study in general: The median interval between the second dose and post-vaccine sampling was 72 days. Study-level findings and limits: The study had few convalescent patients and no early post-infection timepoints.

V was pared by 4 bases and J by 0 bases, with 9 bases of the junction left unmatched. This CDR3 has 18 amino acids. Germline V gives CDR1 LGHNA, CDR2 YNFKEQ. Repertoires were generated with immunoSEQ multiplex PCR, while TCRdb's copy carries only in-frame clones and drops some. The table has about 17,000 clones, around 76% seen once. In the case of this clone: Its antigen is not identified.

Antigen-specific CD4+ T cells expanded by the ViraFEST assay with viral peptide pools were then sequenced. Following a roughly 11-day culture, CD4+ T cells were purified. PCR confirmed that the person was infected with SARS-CoV-2 between March and December 2020. Participants received two doses of either the BNT162b2 or mRNA-1273 vaccine. Wells each received around 2.1 million PBMC, cultured with 10 IU/ml IL-2 and about 10 ug/ml peptides. At days 3 and 7, half of the medium was exchanged for IL-2 medium. V gene TRBV4-2 combines with J gene TRBJ2-5; 12 nucleotides match TRBD2. The origin of this receptor is a human donor who had a prior SARS-CoV-2 infection. Here the sequenced sample was CD4+ T cells from PBMCs cultured with SARS-CoV-2 spike peptides, taken after COVID-19 vaccination. CDR3 loop: CASSPGLAGNLYQETQYF. In DNA form, the CDR3 reads TGTGCCAGCAGCCCTGGACTAGCGGGAAATCTGTACCAAGAGACCCAGTACTTC.